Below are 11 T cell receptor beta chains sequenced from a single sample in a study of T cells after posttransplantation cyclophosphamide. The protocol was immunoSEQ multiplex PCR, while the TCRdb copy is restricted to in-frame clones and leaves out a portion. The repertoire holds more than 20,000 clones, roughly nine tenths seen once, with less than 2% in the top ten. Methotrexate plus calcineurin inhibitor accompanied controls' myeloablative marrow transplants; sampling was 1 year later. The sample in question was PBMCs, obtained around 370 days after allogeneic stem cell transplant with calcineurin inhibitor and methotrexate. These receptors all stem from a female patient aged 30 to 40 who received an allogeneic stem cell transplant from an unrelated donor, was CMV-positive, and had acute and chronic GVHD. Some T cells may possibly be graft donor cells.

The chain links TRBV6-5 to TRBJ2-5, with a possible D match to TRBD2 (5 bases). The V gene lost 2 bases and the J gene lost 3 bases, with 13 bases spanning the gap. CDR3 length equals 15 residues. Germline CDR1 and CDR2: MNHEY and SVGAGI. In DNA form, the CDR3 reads TGTGCCAGCAGTTACCCGAGCGGAGGCAAAGAGACCCAGTACTTC. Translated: CASSYPSGGKETQYF.

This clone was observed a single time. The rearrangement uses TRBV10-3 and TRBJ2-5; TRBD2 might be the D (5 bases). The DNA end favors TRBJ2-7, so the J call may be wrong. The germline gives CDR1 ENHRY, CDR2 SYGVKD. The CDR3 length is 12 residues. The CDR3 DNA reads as TGTGCCATCAGTGTTGAGGGCAACGAGCAGTACTTC. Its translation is CAISVEGNEQYF.

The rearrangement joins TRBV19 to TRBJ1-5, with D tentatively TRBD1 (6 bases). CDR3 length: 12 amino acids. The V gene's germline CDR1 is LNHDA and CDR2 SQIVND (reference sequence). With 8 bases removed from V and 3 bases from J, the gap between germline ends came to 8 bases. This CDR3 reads CASRDINQPQHF. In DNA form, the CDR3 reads TGTGCCAGTCGGGACATCAATCAGCCCCAGCATTTT. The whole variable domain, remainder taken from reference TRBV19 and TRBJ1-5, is DGGITQSPKYLFRKEGQNVTLSCEQNLNHDAMYWYRQDPGQGLRLIYYSQIVNDFQKGDIAEGYSVSREKKESFPLTVTSAQKNPTAFYLCASRDINQPQHFGDGTRLSIL.

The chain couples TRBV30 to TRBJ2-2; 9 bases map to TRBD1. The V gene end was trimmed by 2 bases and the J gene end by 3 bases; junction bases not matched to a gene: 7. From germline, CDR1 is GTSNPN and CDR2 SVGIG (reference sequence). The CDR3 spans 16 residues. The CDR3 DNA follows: TGTGCCTGGAGTATACCGGGACAGGGCTACACCGGGGAGCTGTTTTTT. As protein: CAWSIPGQGYTGELFF.

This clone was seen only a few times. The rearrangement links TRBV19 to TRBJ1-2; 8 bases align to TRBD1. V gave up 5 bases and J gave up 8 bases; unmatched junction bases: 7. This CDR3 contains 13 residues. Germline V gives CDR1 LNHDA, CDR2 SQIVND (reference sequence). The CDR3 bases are TGTGCCAGTAGTGAACAGGGGGAGAGGGGCTACACCTTC. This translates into CASSEQGERGYTF. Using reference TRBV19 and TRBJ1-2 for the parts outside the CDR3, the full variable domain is DGGITQSPKYLFRKEGQNVTLSCEQNLNHDAMYWYRQDPGQGLRLIYYSQIVNDFQKGDIAEGYSVSREKKESFPLTVTSAQKNPTAFYLCASSEQGERGYTFGSGTRLTVV.

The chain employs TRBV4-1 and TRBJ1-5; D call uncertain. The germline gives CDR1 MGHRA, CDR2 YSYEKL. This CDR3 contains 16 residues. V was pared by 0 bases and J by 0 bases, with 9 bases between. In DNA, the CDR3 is TGCGCCAGCAGCCAAGATCCGGGGAATAGCAATCAGCCCCAGCATTTT. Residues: CASSQDPGNSNQPQHF.

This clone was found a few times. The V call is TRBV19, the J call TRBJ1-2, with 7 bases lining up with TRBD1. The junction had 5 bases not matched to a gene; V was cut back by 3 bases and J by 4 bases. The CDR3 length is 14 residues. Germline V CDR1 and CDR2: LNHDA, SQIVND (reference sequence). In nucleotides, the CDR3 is TGTGCCAGTAGTATGACAGGGATAGGCTATGGCTACACCTTC. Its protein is CASSMTGIGYGYTF.

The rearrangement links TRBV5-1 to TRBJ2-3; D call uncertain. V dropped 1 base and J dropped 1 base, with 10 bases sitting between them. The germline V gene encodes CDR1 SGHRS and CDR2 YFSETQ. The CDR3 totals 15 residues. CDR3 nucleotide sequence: TGCGCCAGCAGCTTGAAGGTGCTAGGCACAGATACGCAGTATTTT. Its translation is CASSLKVLGTDTQYF.

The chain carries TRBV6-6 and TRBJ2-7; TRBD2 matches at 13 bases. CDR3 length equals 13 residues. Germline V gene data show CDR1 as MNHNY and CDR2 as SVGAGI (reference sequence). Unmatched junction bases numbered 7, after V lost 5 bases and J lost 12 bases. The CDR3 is CASSGGLAGVLYF. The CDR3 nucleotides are TGTGCCAGCAGTGGAGGACTAGCGGGAGTACTGTACTTC.

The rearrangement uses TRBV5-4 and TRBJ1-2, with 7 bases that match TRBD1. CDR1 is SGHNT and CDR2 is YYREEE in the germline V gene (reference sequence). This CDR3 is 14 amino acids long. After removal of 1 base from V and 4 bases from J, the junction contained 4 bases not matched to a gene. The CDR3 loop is CASSLRGQSYGYTF. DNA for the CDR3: TGTGCCAGCAGCTTGAGGGGACAGTCCTATGGCTACACCTTC.

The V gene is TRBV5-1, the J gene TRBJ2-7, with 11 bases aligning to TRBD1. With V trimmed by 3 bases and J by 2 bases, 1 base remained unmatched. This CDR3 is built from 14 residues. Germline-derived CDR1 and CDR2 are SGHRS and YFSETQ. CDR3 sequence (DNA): TGCGCCAGCAGCTCGGACAGGGGGCCCTACGAGCAGTACTTC. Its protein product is CASSSDRGPYEQYF.